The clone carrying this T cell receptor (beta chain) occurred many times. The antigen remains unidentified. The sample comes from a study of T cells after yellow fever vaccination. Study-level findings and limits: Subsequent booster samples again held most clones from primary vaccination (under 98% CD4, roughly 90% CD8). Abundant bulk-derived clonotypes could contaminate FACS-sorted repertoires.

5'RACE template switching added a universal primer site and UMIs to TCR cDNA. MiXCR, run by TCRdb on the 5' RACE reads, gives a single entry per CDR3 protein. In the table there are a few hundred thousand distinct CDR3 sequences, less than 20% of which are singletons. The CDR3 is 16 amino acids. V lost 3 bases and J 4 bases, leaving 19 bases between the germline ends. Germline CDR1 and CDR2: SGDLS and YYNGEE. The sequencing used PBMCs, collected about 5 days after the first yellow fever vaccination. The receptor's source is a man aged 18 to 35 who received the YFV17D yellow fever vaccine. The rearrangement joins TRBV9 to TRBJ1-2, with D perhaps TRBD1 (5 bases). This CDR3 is CASSAYGGQGVYGYTF. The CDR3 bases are TGTGCCAGCAGCGCTTATGGGGGTCAGGGAGTCTATGGCTACACCTTC.